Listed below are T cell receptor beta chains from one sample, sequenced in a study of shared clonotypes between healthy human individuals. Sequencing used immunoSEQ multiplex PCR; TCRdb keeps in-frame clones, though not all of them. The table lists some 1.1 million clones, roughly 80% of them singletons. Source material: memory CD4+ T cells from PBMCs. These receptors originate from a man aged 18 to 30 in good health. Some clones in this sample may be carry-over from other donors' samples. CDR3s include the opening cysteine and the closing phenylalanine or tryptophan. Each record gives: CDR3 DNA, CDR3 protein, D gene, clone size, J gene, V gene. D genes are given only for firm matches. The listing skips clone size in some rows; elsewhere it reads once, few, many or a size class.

CDR3nt: TGTGCCAGCAGCGTAGGGCCTAGTAGGGACGGTGAGCAGTACTTC
CDR3aa: CASSVGPSRDGEQYF
d_gene: -
abundance: -
j_gene: TRBJ2-7
v_gene: TRBV9

CDR3nt: TGTGCCAGCAGCTTACAGGGAAGCCAAGAGACCCAGTACTTC
CDR3aa: CASSLQGSQETQYF
d_gene: -
abundance: -
j_gene: TRBJ2-5
v_gene: TRBV5-4

CDR3nt: TGCGCCAGCAGCAGGCGAGCCGGGACAGGGGAGAATGAGCAGTTCTTC
CDR3aa: CASSRRAGTGENEQFF
d_gene: TRBD1
abundance: -
j_gene: TRBJ2-1
v_gene: TRBV5-1

CDR3nt: TGTGCCTGGAGTGTAGGACAGGGGTTGTACACCGGGGAGCTGTTTTTT
CDR3aa: CAWSVGQGLYTGELFF
d_gene: TRBD1
abundance: -
j_gene: TRBJ2-2
v_gene: TRBV30

CDR3nt: TGTGCCACTGGACAGAGCTCCTACAATGAGCAGTTCTTC
CDR3aa: CATGQSSYNEQFF
d_gene: -
abundance: -
j_gene: TRBJ2-1
v_gene: TRBV11-2

CDR3nt: TGTGCCTGGACAGGGGGCGTCAGTCAGCCCCAGCATTTT
CDR3aa: CAWTGGVSQPQHF
d_gene: TRBD1
abundance: -
j_gene: TRBJ1-5
v_gene: TRBV30

CDR3nt: TGTGCCAGCAGCTCTCCGGGACCGGGCACTTTCTTT
CDR3aa: CASSSPGPGTFF
d_gene: -
abundance: few
j_gene: TRBJ1-1
v_gene: TRBV5-5

CDR3nt: TGTGCCAGCAGCGCGACTAGCGGGCAAGAGACCCAGTACTTC
CDR3aa: CASSATSGQETQYF
d_gene: TRBD2
abundance: -
j_gene: TRBJ2-5
v_gene: TRBV9

CDR3nt: TGCGCCAGCAGAAAGACCGGGACAGGGTGGAATGAGCAGTTCTTC
CDR3aa: CASRKTGTGWNEQFF
d_gene: TRBD1
abundance: many
j_gene: TRBJ2-1
v_gene: TRBV5-1

CDR3nt: TGTGCCAGCAGTATCACCGGGACAGGGGGCTACGAGCAGTACTTC
CDR3aa: CASSITGTGGYEQYF
d_gene: TRBD1
abundance: -
j_gene: TRBJ2-7
v_gene: TRBV6-5

CDR3nt: TGTGCCAGCAGTTTATTAGGGGGAGGGACTAATGAAAAACTGTTTTTT
CDR3aa: CASSLLGGGTNEKLFF
d_gene: -
abundance: -
j_gene: TRBJ1-4
v_gene: TRBV27

CDR3nt: TGTGCCAGCAGCGCCGCGACAGGGGGCAGTGGCTACACCTTC
CDR3aa: CASSAATGGSGYTF
d_gene: TRBD1
abundance: -
j_gene: TRBJ1-2
v_gene: TRBV2

CDR3nt: TGCGCCAGCAGCCAAGGTGAACAGCATACGCAGTATTTT
CDR3aa: CASSQGEQHTQYF
d_gene: -
abundance: once
j_gene: TRBJ2-3
v_gene: TRBV4-1

CDR3nt: TGCGCCAGCAGTGAGTTGACAGGATTGGGGGATACGCAGTATTTT
CDR3aa: CASSELTGLGDTQYF
d_gene: -
abundance: -
j_gene: TRBJ2-3
v_gene: TRBV10-1

CDR3nt: TGCGCCAGCAGCCAACAGAGCGGGGGTAGTGAGCAGTTCTTC
CDR3aa: CASSQQSGGSEQFF
d_gene: TRBD2
abundance: -
j_gene: TRBJ2-1
v_gene: TRBV5-1

CDR3nt: TGTGCCTGGGGATCCAAATCCGGGACAAAAGCCTACAATGAGCAGTTCTTC
CDR3aa: CAWGSKSGTKAYNEQFF
d_gene: -
abundance: -
j_gene: TRBJ2-1
v_gene: TRBV30

CDR3nt: TGTGCCACCAGCAGAGATAAGGTAGTAGCGGGAGGAAGGGGAACAGATACGCAGTATTTT
CDR3aa: CATSRDKVVAGGRGTDTQYF
d_gene: TRBD2
abundance: -
j_gene: TRBJ2-3
v_gene: TRBV15

CDR3nt: TGTGCCAGCAGCTTGGGGTATTCCCTTTTCACAGATACGCAGTATTTT
CDR3aa: CASSLGYSLFTDTQYF
d_gene: -
abundance: once
j_gene: TRBJ2-3
v_gene: TRBV5-8

CDR3nt: TGTGCCAGCAGCCCCGGGACAGGAGATGAAAAACTGTTTTTT
CDR3aa: CASSPGTGDEKLFF
d_gene: TRBD1
abundance: few
j_gene: TRBJ1-4
v_gene: TRBV7-9